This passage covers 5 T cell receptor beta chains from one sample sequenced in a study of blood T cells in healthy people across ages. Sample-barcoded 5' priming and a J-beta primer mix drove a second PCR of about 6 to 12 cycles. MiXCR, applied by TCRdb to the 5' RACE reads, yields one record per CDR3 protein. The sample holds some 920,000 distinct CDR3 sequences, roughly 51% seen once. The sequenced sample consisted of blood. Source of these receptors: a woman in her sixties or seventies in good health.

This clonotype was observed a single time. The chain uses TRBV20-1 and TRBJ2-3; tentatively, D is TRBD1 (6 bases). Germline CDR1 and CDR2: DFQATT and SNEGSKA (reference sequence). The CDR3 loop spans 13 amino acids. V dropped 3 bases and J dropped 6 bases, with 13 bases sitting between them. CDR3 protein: CSASSARGDTQYF. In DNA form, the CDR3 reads TGCAGTGCTAGTTCCGCTAGGGGGGATACGCAGTATTTT.

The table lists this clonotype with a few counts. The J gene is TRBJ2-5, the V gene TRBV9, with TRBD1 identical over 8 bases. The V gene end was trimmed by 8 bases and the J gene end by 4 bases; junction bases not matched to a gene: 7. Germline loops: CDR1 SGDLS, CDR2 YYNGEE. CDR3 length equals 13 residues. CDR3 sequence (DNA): TGTGCCAGGCACAGGGGGAGAAGAGAGACCCAGTACTTC. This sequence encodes CARHRGRRETQYF. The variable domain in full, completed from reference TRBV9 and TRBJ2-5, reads DSGVTQTPKHLITATGQRVTLRCSPRSGDLSVYWYQQSLDQGLQFLIQYYNGEERAKGNILERFSAQQFPDLHSELNLSSLELGDSALYFCARHRGRRETQYFGPGTRLLVL.

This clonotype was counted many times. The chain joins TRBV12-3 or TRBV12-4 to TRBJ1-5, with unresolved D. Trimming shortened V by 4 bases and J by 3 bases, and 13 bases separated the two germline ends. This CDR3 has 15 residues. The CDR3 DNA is TGTGCCAGCAGTTATTTTGCCGGCTACAATCAGCCCCAGCATTTT. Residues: CASSYFAGYNQPQHF.

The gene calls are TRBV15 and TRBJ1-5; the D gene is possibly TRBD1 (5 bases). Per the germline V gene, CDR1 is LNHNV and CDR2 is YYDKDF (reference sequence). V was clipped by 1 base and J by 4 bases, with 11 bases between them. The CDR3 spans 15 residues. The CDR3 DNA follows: TGTGCCACCAGCAGAGTCTCGGAGGGGAATCAGCCCCAGCATTTT. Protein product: CATSRVSEGNQPQHF.

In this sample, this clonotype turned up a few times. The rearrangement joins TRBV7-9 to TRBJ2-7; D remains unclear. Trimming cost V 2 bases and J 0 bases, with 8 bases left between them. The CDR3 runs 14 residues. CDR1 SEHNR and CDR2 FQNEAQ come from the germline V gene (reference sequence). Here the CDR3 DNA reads TGTGCCAGCAGCTTACCCAGGCCCTCCTACGAGCAGTACTTC. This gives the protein CASSLPRPSYEQYF.